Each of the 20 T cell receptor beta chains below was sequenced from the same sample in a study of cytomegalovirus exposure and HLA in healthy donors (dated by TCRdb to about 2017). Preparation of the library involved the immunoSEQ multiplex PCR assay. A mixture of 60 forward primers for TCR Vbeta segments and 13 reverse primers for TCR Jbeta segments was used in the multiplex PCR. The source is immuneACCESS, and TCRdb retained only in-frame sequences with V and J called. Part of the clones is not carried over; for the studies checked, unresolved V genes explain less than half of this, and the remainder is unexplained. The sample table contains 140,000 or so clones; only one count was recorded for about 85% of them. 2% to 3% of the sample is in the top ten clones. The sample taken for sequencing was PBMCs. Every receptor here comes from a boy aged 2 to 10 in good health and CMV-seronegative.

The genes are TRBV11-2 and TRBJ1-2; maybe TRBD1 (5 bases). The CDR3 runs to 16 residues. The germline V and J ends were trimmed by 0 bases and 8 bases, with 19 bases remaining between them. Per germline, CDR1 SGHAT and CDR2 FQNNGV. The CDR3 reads CASSLDPGGGRRGYTF. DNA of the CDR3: TGTGCCAGCAGCTTAGATCCGGGGGGGGGACGACGGGGCTACACCTTC.

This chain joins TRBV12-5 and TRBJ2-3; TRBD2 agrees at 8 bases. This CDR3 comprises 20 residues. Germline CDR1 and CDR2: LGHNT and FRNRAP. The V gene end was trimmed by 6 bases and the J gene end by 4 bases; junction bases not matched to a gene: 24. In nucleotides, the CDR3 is TGTGCTAGTGGCCGCCAGGCTAACGCTTCGGGAGGGCCGGAGGCAGATACGCAGTATTTT. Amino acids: CASGRQANASGGPEADTQYF.

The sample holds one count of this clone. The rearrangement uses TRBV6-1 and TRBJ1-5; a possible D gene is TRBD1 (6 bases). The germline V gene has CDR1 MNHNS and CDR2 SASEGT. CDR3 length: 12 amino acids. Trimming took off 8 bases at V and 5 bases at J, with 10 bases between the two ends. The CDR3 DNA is TGTGCCAGCGAGGGGGGGGATCAGCCCCAGCATTTT. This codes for CASEGGDQPQHF.

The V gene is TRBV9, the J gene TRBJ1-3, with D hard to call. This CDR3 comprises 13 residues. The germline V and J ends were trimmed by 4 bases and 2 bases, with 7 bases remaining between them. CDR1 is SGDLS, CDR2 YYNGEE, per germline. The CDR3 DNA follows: TGTGCCAGCAGCCGCCGGGCTGGAAACACCATATATTTT. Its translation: CASSRRAGNTIYF.

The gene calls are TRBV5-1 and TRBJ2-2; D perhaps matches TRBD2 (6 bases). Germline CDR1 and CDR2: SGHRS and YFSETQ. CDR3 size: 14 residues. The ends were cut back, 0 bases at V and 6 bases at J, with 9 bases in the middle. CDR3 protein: CASSLDTSSGELFF. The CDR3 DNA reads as TGCGCCAGCAGCTTGGACACTAGCTCCGGGGAGCTGTTTTTT.

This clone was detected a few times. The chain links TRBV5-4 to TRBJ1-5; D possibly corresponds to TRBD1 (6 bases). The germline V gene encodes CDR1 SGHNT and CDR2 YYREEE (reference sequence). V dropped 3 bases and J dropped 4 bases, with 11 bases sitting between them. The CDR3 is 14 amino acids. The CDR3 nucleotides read TGTGCCAGCAGCTCCGGGACACAAAATCAGCCCCAGCATTTT. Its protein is CASSSGTQNQPQHF.

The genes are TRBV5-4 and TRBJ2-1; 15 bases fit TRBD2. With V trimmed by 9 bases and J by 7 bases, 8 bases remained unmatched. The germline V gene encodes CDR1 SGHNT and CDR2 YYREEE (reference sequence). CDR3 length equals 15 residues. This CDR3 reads CATWGLAGGRNEQFF. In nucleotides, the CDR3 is TGTGCCACCTGGGGACTAGCGGGAGGTCGGAATGAGCAGTTCTTC.

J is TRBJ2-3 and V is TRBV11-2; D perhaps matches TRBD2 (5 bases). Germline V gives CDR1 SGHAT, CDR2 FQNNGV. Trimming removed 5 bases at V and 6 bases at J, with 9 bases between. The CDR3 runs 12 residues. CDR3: CASSALADTQYF. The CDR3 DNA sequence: TGTGCCAGCAGCGCATTAGCGGATACGCAGTATTTT.

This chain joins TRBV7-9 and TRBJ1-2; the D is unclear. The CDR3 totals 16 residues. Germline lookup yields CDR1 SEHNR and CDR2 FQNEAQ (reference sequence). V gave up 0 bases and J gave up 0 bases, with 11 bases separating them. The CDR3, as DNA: TGTGCCAGCAGCTTAGCTCTAGTCACAACTAACTATGGCTACACCTTC. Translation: CASSLALVTTNYGYTF.

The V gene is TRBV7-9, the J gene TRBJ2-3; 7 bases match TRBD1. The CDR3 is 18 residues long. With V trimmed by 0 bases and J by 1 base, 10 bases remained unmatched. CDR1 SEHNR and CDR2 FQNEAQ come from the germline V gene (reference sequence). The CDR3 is CASSLAGTGVIGTDTQYF. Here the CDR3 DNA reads TGTGCCAGCAGCTTAGCTGGCACAGGGGTAATCGGCACAGATACGCAGTATTTT.

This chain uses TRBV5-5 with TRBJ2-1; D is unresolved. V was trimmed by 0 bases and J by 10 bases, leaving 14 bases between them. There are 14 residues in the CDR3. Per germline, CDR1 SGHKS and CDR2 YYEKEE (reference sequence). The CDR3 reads CASSLGVMPLEQFF. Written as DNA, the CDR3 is TGTGCCAGCAGCTTGGGAGTAATGCCATTAGAGCAGTTCTTC.

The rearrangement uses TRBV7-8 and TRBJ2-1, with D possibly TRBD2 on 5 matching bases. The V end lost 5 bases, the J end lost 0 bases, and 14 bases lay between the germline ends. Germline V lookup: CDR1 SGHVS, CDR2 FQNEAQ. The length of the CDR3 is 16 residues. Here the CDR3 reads CASSRRRDSSYNEQFF. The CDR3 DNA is TGTGCCAGCAGCCGTCGACGGGATTCCTCCTACAATGAGCAGTTCTTC.

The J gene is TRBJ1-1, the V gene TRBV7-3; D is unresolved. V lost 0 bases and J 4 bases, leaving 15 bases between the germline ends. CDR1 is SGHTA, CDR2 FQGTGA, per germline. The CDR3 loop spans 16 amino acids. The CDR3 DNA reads TGTGCCAGCAGCTTAACGGGAACCGCGCGGGGCACTGAAGCTTTCTTT. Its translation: CASSLTGTARGTEAFF. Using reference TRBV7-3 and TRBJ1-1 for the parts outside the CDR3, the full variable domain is GAGVSQTPSNKVTEKGKYVELRCDPISGHTALYWYRQSLGQGPEFLIYFQGTGAADDSGLPNDRFFAVRPEGSVSTLKIQRTERGDSAVYLCASSLTGTARGTEAFFGQGTRLTVV.

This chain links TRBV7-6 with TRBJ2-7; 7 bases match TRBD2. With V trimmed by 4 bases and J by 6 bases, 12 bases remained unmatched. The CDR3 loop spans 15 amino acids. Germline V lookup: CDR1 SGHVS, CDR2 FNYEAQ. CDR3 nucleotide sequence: TGTGCCAGCAGCTCGGGACTATTGAACTCCGGCGAGCAGTACTTC. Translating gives CASSSGLLNSGEQYF.

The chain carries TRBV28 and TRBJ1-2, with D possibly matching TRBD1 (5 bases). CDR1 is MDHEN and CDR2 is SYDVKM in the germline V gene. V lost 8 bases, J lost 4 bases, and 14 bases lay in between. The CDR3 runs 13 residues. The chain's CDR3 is CASFIGAGYGYTF. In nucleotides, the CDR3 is TGTGCCAGCTTTATTGGGGCCGGCTATGGCTACACCTTC.

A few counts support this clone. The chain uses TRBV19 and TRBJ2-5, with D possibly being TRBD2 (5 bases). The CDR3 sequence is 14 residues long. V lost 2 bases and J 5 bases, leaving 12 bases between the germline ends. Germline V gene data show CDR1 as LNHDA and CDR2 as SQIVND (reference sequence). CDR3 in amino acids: CASSIPERVETQYF. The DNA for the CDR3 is TGTGCCAGTAGTATACCAGAGAGGGTGGAGACCCAGTACTTC. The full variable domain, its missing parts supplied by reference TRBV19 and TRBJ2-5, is DGGITQSPKYLFRKEGQNVTLSCEQNLNHDAMYWYRQDPGQGLRLIYYSQIVNDFQKGDIAEGYSVSREKKESFPLTVTSAQKNPTAFYLCASSIPERVETQYFGPGTRLLVL.

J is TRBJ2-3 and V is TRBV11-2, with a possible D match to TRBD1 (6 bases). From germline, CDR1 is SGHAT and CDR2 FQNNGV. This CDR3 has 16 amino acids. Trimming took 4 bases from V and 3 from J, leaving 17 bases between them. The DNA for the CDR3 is TGTGCCAGCAGCTCAGGAACAGGGTCCGCTACAGATACGCAGTATTTT. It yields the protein CASSSGTGSATDTQYF. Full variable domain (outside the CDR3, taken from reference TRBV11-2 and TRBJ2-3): EAGVAQSPRYKIIEKRQSVAFWCNPISGHATLYWYQQILGQGPKLLIQFQNNGVVDDSQLPKDRFSAERLKGVDSTLKIQPAKLEDSAVYLCASSSGTGSATDTQYFGPGTRLTVL.

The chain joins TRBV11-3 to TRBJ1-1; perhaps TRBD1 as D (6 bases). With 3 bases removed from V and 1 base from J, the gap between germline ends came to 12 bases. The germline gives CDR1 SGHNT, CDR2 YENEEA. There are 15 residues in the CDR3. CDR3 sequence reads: CASSFSTGKNTEAFF. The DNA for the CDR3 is TGTGCCAGCAGCTTTAGTACAGGGAAGAACACTGAAGCTTTCTTT.

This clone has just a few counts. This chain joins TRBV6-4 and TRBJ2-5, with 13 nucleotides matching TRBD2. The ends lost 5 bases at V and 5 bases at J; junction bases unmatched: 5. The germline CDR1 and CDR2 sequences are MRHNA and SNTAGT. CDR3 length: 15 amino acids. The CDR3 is CASSRTSGGQETQYF. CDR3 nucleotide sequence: TGTGCCAGCAGTCGGACTAGCGGGGGACAGGAGACCCAGTACTTC.

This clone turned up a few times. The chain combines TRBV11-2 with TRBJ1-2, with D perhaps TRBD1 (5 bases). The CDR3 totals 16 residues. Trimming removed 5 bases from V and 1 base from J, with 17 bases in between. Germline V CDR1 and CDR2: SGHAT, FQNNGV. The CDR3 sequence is CASSRASGGSNYGYTF. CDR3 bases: TGTGCCAGCAGCCGCGCGTCGGGGGGTAGTAACTATGGCTACACCTTC.